This T cell receptor beta chain was recovered during a study of blood T cell repertoires in COVID-19. Recruitment covered over 20 US areas and drew participants whose ages spanned roughly 18 to 89 years. Looked up from germline, CDR1 is SNHLY and CDR2 is FYNNEI. CDR3 length: 16 amino acids. V lost 7 bases to trimming and J lost 8 bases; unmatched junction nucleotides: 15. Measured with immunoSEQ multiplex PCR; TCRdb has only the in-frame clones, and not every one. The table includes about 180,000 clones, 75% to 90% detected once. The clonotype was recovered from a man aged 40-49 years who had recovered from COVID-19. The sequencing sample was made of PBMCs or T cells enriched from blood (not recorded which). The V and J genes are TRBV2 and TRBJ2-1; 9 bases map to TRBD2. CDR3 amino acids: CASNSGGSLVSDEQFF. DNA of the CDR3: TGTGCCAGCAACAGCGGGGGGTCGTTGGTTTCGGATGAGCAGTTCTTC.